This T cell receptor (beta chain) was recovered during a study of cytomegalovirus exposure and HLA in healthy donors. Overall study results and limits: Later analysis associated a missense DCLRE1C variant with TCR beta V- and J-gene trimming.

Remarks on this clone: Its antigen is as yet unknown.

PCR primers comprised 60 Vbeta and 13 Jbeta primers. Some clones are missing from TCRdb's copy, which holds only in-frame ones; the method was immunoSEQ multiplex PCR. In the table there are approximately 210,000 clones, 70% to 80% of which are singletons. Per the germline V gene, CDR1 is MNHEY and CDR2 is SMNVEV (reference sequence). V lost 5 bases to trimming and J lost 1 base; unmatched junction nucleotides: 1. The CDR3 totals 14 residues. The receptor's source is a woman aged 45-65 years in good health and CMV-seronegative. Sample: PBMCs. The chain carries TRBV27 and TRBJ1-4, with TRBD1 matching 7 bases. The CDR3 region has the DNA TGTGCCAGCAGTCACAGGGGAACTAATGAAAAACTGTTTTTT. This codes for CASSHRGTNEKLFF.